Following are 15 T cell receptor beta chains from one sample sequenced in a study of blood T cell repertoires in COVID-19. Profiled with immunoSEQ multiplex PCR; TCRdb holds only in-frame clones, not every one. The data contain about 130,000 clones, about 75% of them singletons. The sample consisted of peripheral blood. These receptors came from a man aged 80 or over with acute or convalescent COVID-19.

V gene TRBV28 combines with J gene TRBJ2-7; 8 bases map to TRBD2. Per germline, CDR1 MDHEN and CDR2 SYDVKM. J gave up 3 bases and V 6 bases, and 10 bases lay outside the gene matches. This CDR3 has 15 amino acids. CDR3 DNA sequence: TGTGCCAGCAGCCCAGCCGGGGGGGCTTACTACGAGCAGTACTTC. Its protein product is CASSPAGGAYYEQYF. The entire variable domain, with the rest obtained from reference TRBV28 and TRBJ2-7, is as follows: DVKVTQSSRYLVKRTGEKVFLECVQDMDHENMFWYRQDPGLGLRLIYFSYDVKMKEKGDIPEGYSVSREKKERFSLILESASTNQTSMYLCASSPAGGAYYEQYFGPGTRLTVT.

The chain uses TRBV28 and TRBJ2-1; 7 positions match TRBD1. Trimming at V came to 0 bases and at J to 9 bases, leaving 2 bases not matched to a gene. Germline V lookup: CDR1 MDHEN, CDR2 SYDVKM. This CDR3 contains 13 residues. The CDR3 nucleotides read TGTGCCAGCAGTTTATGGGGACAGAGTGAGCAGTTCTTC. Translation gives CASSLWGQSEQFF.

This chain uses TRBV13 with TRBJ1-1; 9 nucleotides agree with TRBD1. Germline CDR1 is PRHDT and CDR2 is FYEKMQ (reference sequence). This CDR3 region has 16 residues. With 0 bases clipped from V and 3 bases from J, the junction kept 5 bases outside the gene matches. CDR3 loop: CASSLGDRGLHTEAFF. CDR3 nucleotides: TGTGCCAGCAGCTTAGGGGACAGGGGTTTACACACTGAAGCTTTCTTT. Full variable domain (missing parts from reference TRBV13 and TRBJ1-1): AAGVIQSPRHLIKEKRETATLKCYPIPRHDTVYWYQQGPGQDPQFLISFYEKMQSDKGSIPDRFSAQQFSDYHSELNMSSLELGDSALYFCASSLGDRGLHTEAFFGQGTRLTVV.

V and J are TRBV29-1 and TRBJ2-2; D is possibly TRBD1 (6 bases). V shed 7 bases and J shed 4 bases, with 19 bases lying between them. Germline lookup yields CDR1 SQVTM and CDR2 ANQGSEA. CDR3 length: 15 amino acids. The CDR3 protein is CSALDRSTSTGELFF. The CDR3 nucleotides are TGCAGCGCCTTAGACAGGTCGACGAGCACCGGGGAGCTGTTTTTT.

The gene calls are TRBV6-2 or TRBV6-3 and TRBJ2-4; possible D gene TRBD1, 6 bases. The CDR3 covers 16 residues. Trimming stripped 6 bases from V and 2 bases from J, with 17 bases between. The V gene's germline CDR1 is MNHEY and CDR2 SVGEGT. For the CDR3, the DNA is TGTGCCAGCAGCCAACCACAGGGTTTTACCAAAAACATTCAGTACTTC. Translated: CASSQPQGFTKNIQYF.

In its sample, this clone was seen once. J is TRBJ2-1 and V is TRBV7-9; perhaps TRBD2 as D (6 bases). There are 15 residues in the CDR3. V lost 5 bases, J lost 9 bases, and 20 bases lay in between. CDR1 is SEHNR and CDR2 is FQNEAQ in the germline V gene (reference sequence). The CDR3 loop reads CASSPRGGGSIEQFF. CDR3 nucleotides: TGTGCCAGCAGCCCGCGGGGAGGAGGGAGTATTGAGCAGTTCTTC.

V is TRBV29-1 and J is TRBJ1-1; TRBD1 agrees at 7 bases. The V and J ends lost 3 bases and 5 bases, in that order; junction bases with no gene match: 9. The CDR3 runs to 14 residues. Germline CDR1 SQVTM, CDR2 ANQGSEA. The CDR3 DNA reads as TGCAGCGTTGAGGAGGGGGCGCTGGGAACTGAAGCTTTCTTT. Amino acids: CSVEEGALGTEAFF.

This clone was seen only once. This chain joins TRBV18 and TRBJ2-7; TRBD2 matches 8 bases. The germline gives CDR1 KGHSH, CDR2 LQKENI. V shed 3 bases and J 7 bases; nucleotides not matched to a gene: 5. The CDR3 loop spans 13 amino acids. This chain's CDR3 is CASSPGGAGEQYF. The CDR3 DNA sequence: TGTGCCAGCTCACCCGGGGGGGCCGGGGAGCAGTACTTC.

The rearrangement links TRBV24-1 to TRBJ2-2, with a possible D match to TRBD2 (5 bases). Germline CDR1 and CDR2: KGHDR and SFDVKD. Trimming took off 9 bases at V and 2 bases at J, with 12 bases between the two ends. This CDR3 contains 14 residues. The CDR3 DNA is TGTGCCACCCGGGGAACAGTAAACACCGGGGAGCTGTTTTTT. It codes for CATRGTVNTGELFF.

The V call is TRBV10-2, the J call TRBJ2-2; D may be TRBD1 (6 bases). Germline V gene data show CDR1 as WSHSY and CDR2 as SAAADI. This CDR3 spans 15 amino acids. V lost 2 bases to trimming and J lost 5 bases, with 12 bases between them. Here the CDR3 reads CASSEGQLLTGELFF. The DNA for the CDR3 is TGCGCCAGCAGTGAGGGACAGCTTTTAACCGGGGAGCTGTTTTTT.

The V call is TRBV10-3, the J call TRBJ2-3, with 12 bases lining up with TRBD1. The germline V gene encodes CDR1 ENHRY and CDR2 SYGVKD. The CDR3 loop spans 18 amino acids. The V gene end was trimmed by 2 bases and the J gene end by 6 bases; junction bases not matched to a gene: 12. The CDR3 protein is CAISETPGGQGARDTQYF. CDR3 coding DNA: TGTGCCATCAGTGAGACCCCGGGGGGACAGGGGGCCAGGGATACGCAGTATTTT.

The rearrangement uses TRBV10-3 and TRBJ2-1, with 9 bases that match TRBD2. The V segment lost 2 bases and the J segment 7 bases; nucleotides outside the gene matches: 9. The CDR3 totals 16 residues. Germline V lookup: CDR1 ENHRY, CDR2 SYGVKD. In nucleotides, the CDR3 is TGTGCCATCAGTGAGACGCGGGGGGGCCTGGGAAATGAGCAGTTCTTC. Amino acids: CAISETRGGLGNEQFF.

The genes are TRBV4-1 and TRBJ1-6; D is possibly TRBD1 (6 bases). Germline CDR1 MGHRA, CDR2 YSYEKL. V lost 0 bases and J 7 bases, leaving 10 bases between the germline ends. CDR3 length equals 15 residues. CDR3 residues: CASSQDRGRNSPLHF. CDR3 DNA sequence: TGCGCCAGCAGCCAAGACAGGGGAAGGAATTCACCCCTCCACTTT.

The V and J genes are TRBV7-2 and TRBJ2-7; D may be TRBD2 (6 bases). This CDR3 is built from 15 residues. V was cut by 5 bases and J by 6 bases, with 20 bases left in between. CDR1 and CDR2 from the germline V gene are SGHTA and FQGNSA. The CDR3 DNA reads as TGTGCCAGCAGCCGCATTGGAGGGAAGTCGGCCGAGCAGTACTTC. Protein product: CASSRIGGKSAEQYF.

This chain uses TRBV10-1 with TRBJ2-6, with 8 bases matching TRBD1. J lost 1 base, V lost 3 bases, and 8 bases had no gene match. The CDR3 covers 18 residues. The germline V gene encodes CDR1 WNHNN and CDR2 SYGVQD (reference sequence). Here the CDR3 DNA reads TGCGCCAGCAGTGACTCAACAGGGGGGAAATCTGGGGCCAACGTCCTGACTTTC. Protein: CASSDSTGGKSGANVLTF.